The 22 T cell receptor beta chains in this list originate from one sample, sequenced in a study of beta chain features in type 1 diabetes. Notes on the study in general: Type 1 diabetes patients had moderately but significantly shorter TCRB CDR3s in all four CD4+ subsets.

These receptors' targets are unknown. Isolated RNA was reverse transcribed in full, so expressed TCRB transcripts were sequenced. The assay was immunoSEQ multiplex PCR, and TCRdb's table has in-frame clones only and misses some. The data hold 310,000 or so clones, with about a tenth observed a single time. Material for sequencing was central memory CD4+ T cells from blood. The receptors were sampled from a man under 40 with type 1 diabetes.

This clone was recorded a few times. The V gene is TRBV2, the J gene TRBJ1-6; 7 bases line up with TRBD1. The CDR3 loop spans 14 amino acids. V was pared by 6 bases and J by 7 bases, with 6 bases of the junction left unmatched. The germline CDR1 and CDR2 sequences are SNHLY and FYNNEI. CDR3 sequence (DNA): TGTGCCAGCAGGGAACAGGGGCGAAATTCACCCCTCCACTTT. Amino acid sequence: CASREQGRNSPLHF.

This clone has a handful of counts. V is TRBV5-1 and J is TRBJ2-1; D may be TRBD2 (6 bases). V lost 0 bases and J lost 4, with 11 bases in between. From germline, CDR1 is SGHRS and CDR2 YFSETQ. CDR3 length equals 15 residues. CDR3 bases: TGCGCCAGCAGCTTGGAACGGGGGTCTTACAATGAGCAGTTCTTC. Translation gives CASSLERGSYNEQFF.

The sample holds a few counts of this clone. The rearrangement joins TRBV7-8 to TRBJ2-1; D possibly corresponds to TRBD1 (6 bases). Germline V gene lookup returns CDR1 SGHVS and CDR2 FQNEAQ. Trimming shortened V by 3 bases and J by 5 bases, and 11 bases separated the two germline ends. CDR3 length: 14 amino acids. The CDR3 sequence: CASSLAYRDNEQFF. In DNA, the CDR3 is TGTGCCAGCAGCTTGGCCTACAGGGACAATGAGCAGTTCTTC.

This clone turned up a few times. The V gene is TRBV30, the J gene TRBJ2-7, with 9 bases matching TRBD2. Germline CDR1 and CDR2: GTSNPN and SVGIG (reference sequence). The CDR3 has 16 amino acids. V dropped 5 bases and J dropped 2; count of bases not matched to a gene: 13. Here the CDR3 DNA reads TGTGCCTGGGCTCGACAGGGACTAGCTATGGCCTACGAGCAGTACTTC. As protein: CAWARQGLAMAYEQYF.

The sample holds a few counts of this clone. The V call is TRBV18, the J call TRBJ1-3; the D is unclear. The CDR3 runs to 15 residues. Germline V gene data show CDR1 as KGHSH and CDR2 as LQKENI. Between the trimmed V and J ends, which lost 1 base and 2 bases, there was a span of 9 bases. In nucleotides, the CDR3 is TGTGCCAGCTCACCACTGGGCGAGACTGGAAACACCATATATTTT. Its translation: CASSPLGETGNTIYF.

This clone was picked up a small number of times. At one end, the junction sequence differs from germline, possibly due to a read error. The chain links TRBV27 to TRBJ2-7; 7 positions match TRBD1. Germline-derived CDR1 and CDR2 are MNHEY and SMNVEV (reference sequence). The CDR3 consists of 19 residues. The CDR3 protein is CARSSTFGTDLGGSYEQYF. As DNA, the CDR3 is TGTGCCCGCAGTTCCACATTCGGGACAGACCTCGGTGGGTCCTACGAGCAGTACTTC.

This rearrangement joins TRBV2 to TRBJ1-3; D is undetermined. Trimming took 8 bases from V and 4 from J, leaving 9 bases between them. The germline CDR1 and CDR2 sequences are SNHLY and FYNNEI. The CDR3 spans 12 residues. The CDR3 bases are TGTGCCAGCGGGGAATCAGGAAACACCATATATTTT. This gives the protein CASGESGNTIYF. Combining the CDR3 with reference TRBV2 and TRBJ1-3 gives the whole variable domain EPEVTQTPSHQVTQMGQEVILRCVPISNHLYFYWYRQILGQKVEFLVSFYNNEISEKSEIFDDQFSVERPDGSNFTLKIRSTKLEDSAMYFCASGESGNTIYFGEGSWLTVV.

The rearrangement links TRBV7-2 to TRBJ2-2; the D is unclear. The CDR3 spans 14 residues. Germline assignment: CDR1 SGHTA and CDR2 FQGNSA. V was clipped by 2 bases and J by 1 base, with 5 bases between them. The CDR3 DNA is TGTGCCAGCAGCTTATTCAGGAACACCGGGGAGCTGTTTTTT. This translates into CASSLFRNTGELFF.

In its sample, this clone was seen a few times. This chain links TRBV7-2 with TRBJ1-4, with a weak D call TRBD1 (5 bases). V was clipped by 5 bases and J by 2 bases, with 9 bases between them. The CDR3 has 14 amino acids. The V gene's germline CDR1 is SGHTA and CDR2 FQGNSA. The CDR3 reads CASSLGATNEKLFF. CDR3 in DNA: TGTGCCAGCAGCCTAGGGGCGACTAATGAAAAACTGTTTTTT.

The rearrangement links TRBV7-2 to TRBJ1-1, with 8 positions matching TRBD1. Germline values: CDR1 SGHTA, CDR2 FQGNSA. The V and J ends lost 4 bases and 7 bases, in that order; junction bases with no gene match: 8. The CDR3 extends over 14 amino acids. CDR3 DNA: TGTGCCAGCAGCTGGCGGACAGGGATTGATGAAGCTTTCTTT. Its translation: CASSWRTGIDEAFF.

This clone was seen only a few times. This chain joins TRBV7-2 and TRBJ2-5; D unclear. CDR1 and CDR2 (germline): SGHTA, FQGNSA. Deletions cut 7 bases from V and 4 bases from J, with 16 bases between. The CDR3 contains 14 residues. CDR3 residues: CASTLQPYAETQYF. In DNA, the CDR3 is TGTGCCAGCACCCTACAGCCCTACGCAGAGACCCAGTACTTC.

The chain joins TRBV6-1 to TRBJ1-3, with D unresolved. CDR1 and CDR2 from the germline V gene are MNHNS and SASEGT. This CDR3 comprises 14 residues. Trimming removed 7 bases from V and 4 bases from J, with 14 bases in between. CDR3 bases: TGTGCCAGCAATCCAGCAGCGGGGGGAAACACCATATATTTT. This encodes CASNPAAGGNTIYF.

The J gene is TRBJ2-7, the V gene TRBV6-5; TRBD2 matches 7 bases. This CDR3 region has 15 residues. Looked up from germline, CDR1 is MNHEY and CDR2 is SVGAGI. V was pared by 6 bases and J by 2 bases, with 10 bases of the junction left unmatched. The CDR3 protein is CASRAGRLPPYEQYF. The CDR3 coding sequence is TGTGCCAGCAGGGCCGGGAGGCTGCCACCCTACGAGCAGTACTTC.

The chain joins TRBV6-6 to TRBJ2-3, with 16 positions matching TRBD2. CDR1 and CDR2 from the germline V gene are MNHNY and SVGAGI (reference sequence). J gave up 6 bases and V 5 bases, and 2 bases lay outside the gene matches. The CDR3 sequence is 15 residues long. The CDR3 DNA reads TGTGCCAGCAGTAAGGGACTAGCGGGGGGGGATACGCAGTATTTT. Translation: CASSKGLAGGDTQYF.

The CDR3 nucleotides read TGTGCCAGCAGCTGGACAGGGGGCGCCGAGCAGTACTTC. Translating it yields CASSWTGGAEQYF. The genes are TRBV7-6 and TRBJ2-7; 11 nucleotides align to TRBD1. J lost 6 bases, V lost 4 bases, and 2 bases had no gene match. Germline lookup yields CDR1 SGHVS and CDR2 FNYEAQ. The CDR3 runs 13 residues.

The chain links TRBV28 to TRBJ2-5, with a tentative D call TRBD2 (5 bases). The CDR3 contains 15 residues. V gave up 4 bases and J gave up 4 bases, with 16 bases separating them. Per the germline V gene, CDR1 is MDHEN and CDR2 is SYDVKM. The CDR3 is CASSSQELAGETQYF. Here the CDR3 DNA reads TGTGCCAGCAGTTCCCAGGAGCTAGCTGGAGAGACCCAGTACTTC.

V and J are TRBV2 and TRBJ2-6; the D gene is possibly TRBD2 (6 bases). Germline CDR1 is SNHLY and CDR2 is FYNNEI. V was pared by 3 bases and J by 1 base, with 7 bases between. The CDR3 is 15 amino acids. The CDR3 DNA follows: TGTGCCAGCAGTGAGGGGACTTCTGGGGCCAACGTCCTGACTTTC. It specifies CASSEGTSGANVLTF.

This clone was counted between two and nine times. The rearrangement joins TRBV6-6 to TRBJ1-2; D is unclear. Deletions cut 5 bases from V and 4 bases from J, with 14 bases between. The germline V gene encodes CDR1 MNHNY and CDR2 SVGAGI (reference sequence). The CDR3 spans 14 residues. In DNA, the CDR3 is TGTGCCAGCAGTGAGGGTCTAGCTGGCTATGGCTACACCTTC. Its protein is CASSEGLAGYGYTF.

This clone was seen a handful of times. V and J are TRBV28 and TRBJ2-1; D remains ambiguous. This CDR3 comprises 16 residues. Germline-derived CDR1 and CDR2 are MDHEN and SYDVKM. Trimming removed 3 bases at V and 4 bases at J, with 16 bases between. CDR3 loop: CASSFVSAKAYNEQFF. In nucleotides, the CDR3 is TGTGCCAGCAGTTTTGTTAGTGCTAAGGCTTACAATGAGCAGTTCTTC.

The chain is built from TRBV28 and TRBJ1-1; D might be TRBD1 (5 bases). Germline CDR1 and CDR2: MDHEN and SYDVKM. This CDR3 is built from 12 residues. V shed 8 bases and J shed 7 bases, with 14 bases lying between them. CDR3 in amino acids: CASPGAGLEAFF. In DNA form, the CDR3 reads TGTGCCAGCCCAGGTGCAGGGCTTGAAGCTTTCTTT.

This clone was counted only a few times. This chain links TRBV7-9 with TRBJ2-7, with a possible D match to TRBD1 (6 bases). Trimming removed 5 bases at V and 2 bases at J, with 7 bases between. The CDR3 sequence is 12 residues long. Germline CDR1 SEHNR, CDR2 FQNEAQ (reference sequence). The CDR3 here is CASSRDTYEQYF. Written as DNA, the CDR3 is TGTGCCAGCAGCCGGGACACCTACGAGCAGTACTTC.

The V gene is TRBV10-3, the J gene TRBJ2-5, with D unresolved. Near its end, the DNA agrees better with TRBJ2-7, so the J call may be wrong. The length of the CDR3 is 14 residues. CDR1 is ENHRY and CDR2 is SYGVKD in the germline V gene. CDR3 sequence: CAISESGPPYEQYF. As DNA, the CDR3 is TGTGCCATCAGTGAGTCGGGCCCTCCATACGAGCAGTACTTC.